This T cell receptor beta chain derives from a study of blood T cells in healthy people across ages. Remarks on this clonotype: Its antigen remains unknown.

The study's findings and limits: Naive T cell percentage showed a strong correlation with TCR beta diversity.

This CDR3 comprises 15 residues. The V gene lost 4 bases and the J gene lost 6 bases, with 18 bases spanning the gap. Per the germline V gene, CDR1 is MGHRA and CDR2 is YSYEKL. A J-beta primer mix and a sample-barcoded 5' primer were used in a second PCR of about 7 to 12 cycles. TCRdb ran MiXCR on the 5' RACE reads and lists one entry per CDR3 protein. The table includes around 1,000,000 distinct CDR3 sequences, almost 25% detected once. A further study also used this sample, focusing on T cells of mothers and their children.

This TCR derives from a girl under 10 years old in good health. This chain uses TRBV4-1 with TRBJ1-2; the D gene is possibly TRBD1 (5 bases). The material sequenced was blood. CDR3 amino acids: CASSPMFGAGDGYTF. The CDR3 bases are TGCGCCAGCAGCCCGATGTTTGGGGCGGGGGATGGCTACACCTTC.